A selection of T cell receptor beta chains follows, all from one sample in a study of T cell changes during pregnancy in multiple sclerosis. The repertoire was sequenced with immunoSEQ multiplex PCR; TCRdb's copy has only in-frame clones and lacks some. The repertoire holds tens of thousands of clones, roughly 92% seen once, with less than 5.5% in the top ten. The source material was CD8+ T cells from peripheral blood mononuclear cells, sampled before pregnancy. All receptors come from a female donor with multiple sclerosis, enrolled in a pregnancy study. Each CDR3 is given with its conserved first and last residue. The D gene is left open where the match is weak. The size entry is marked missing in some rows and otherwise reads once, few, many or a size class.

V gene,D gene,clone size,J gene,CDR3 protein,CDR3 DNA
TRBV29-1,.,.,TRBJ1-1,CSANTGHTEAFF,TGCAGCGCCAATACAGGGCACACTGAAGCTTTCTTT
TRBV5-4,.,.,TRBJ2-7,CASSLPLLGYEQYF,TGTGCCAGCAGCTTACCCCTACTAGGGTACGAGCAGTACTTC
TRBV19,.,.,TRBJ1-2,CASSIEAHYGYTF,TGTGCCAGTAGTATTGAGGCACACTATGGCTACACCTTC
TRBV7-2,.,.,TRBJ2-1,CASSLVIASSYNEQFF,TGTGCCAGCAGCTTAGTAATAGCCAGCTCCTACAATGAGCAGTTCTTC
TRBV4-3,.,.,TRBJ2-1,CASSQDQGLNNEQFF,TGCGCCAGCAGCCAAGATCAAGGACTTAACAATGAGCAGTTCTTC
TRBV19,TRBD1,.,TRBJ1-1,CASNLSPGTGMNTEAFF,TGTGCCAGTAACCTGAGTCCCGGGACAGGTATGAACACTGAAGCTTTCTTT
TRBV19,.,.,TRBJ1-2,CASSIAWQGYGYTF,TGTGCCAGTAGTATCGCTTGGCAGGGTTATGGCTACACCTTC
TRBV29-1,TRBD1,once,TRBJ2-7,CSARGRFDRDSSYEQYF,TGCAGCGCCAGAGGTCGATTCGACAGGGATAGCTCCTACGAGCAGTACTTC
TRBV19,TRBD1,once,TRBJ1-1,CASSGGQGVEAFF,TGTGCCAGTAGTGGAGGACAGGGGGTTGAAGCTTTCTTT
TRBV10-3,.,once,TRBJ1-2,CAISESQRRIYGYTF,TGTGCCATCAGTGAGTCACAACGGCGGATCTATGGCTACACCTTC
TRBV28,TRBD1,.,TRBJ1-1,CASSLGTGGTEAFF,TGTGCCAGCAGCCTTGGGACAGGGGGCACTGAAGCTTTCTTT
TRBV13,TRBD1,.,TRBJ2-7,CASSFQGAYEQYF,TGTGCCAGCAGCTTCCAGGGGGCATACGAGCAGTACTTC
TRBV5-4,.,.,TRBJ2-2,CASSLKRERNTGELFF,TGTGCCAGCAGCTTAAAGAGGGAAAGGAACACCGGGGAGCTGTTTTTT
TRBV12-5,TRBD1,.,TRBJ2-2,CASGLVRGTAITGELFF,TGTGCTAGTGGTTTGGTAAGGGGGACAGCGATCACCGGGGAGCTGTTTTTT
TRBV5-4,TRBD2,.,TRBJ2-7,CASSMGTSGNYEQYF,TGTGCCAGCAGCATGGGGACTAGCGGGAACTACGAGCAGTACTTC
TRBV6-1,TRBD1,many,TRBJ1-3,CASSDQGDLSGNTIYF,TGTGCCAGCAGTGATCAGGGGGACCTCTCTGGAAACACCATATATTTT
TRBV28,.,once,TRBJ1-4,CASSLPSSYGTTNEKLFF,TGTGCCAGCAGTTTGCCCTCATCTTACGGGACAACTAATGAAAAACTGTTTTTT
TRBV11-2,.,.,TRBJ1-1,CASSLARNTEAFF,TGTGCCAGCAGCTTAGCCAGGAACACTGAAGCTTTCTTT
TRBV27,TRBD2,.,TRBJ2-1,CASSWRSGTNNEQFF,TGTGCCAGCAGTTGGCGTAGCGGGACCAACAATGAGCAGTTCTTC
TRBV13,.,.,TRBJ2-7,CASSYRGSYEQYF,TGTGCCAGCAGCTACCGGGGGAGCTACGAGCAGTACTTC
TRBV5-1,TRBD1,.,TRBJ2-1,CASSLKPGTGKGNEQFF,TGCGCCAGCAGCTTGAAACCCGGGACAGGGAAGGGAAATGAGCAGTTCTTC
TRBV5-4,TRBD1,once,TRBJ1-3,CASSLDRGDGNTIYF,TGTGCCAGCAGCCTGGACAGGGGGGACGGAAACACCATATATTTT
TRBV9,TRBD1,.,TRBJ1-4,CASSAGQGDEKLFF,TGTGCCAGCAGCGCCGGACAGGGGGATGAAAAACTGTTTTTT
TRBV28,.,.,TRBJ1-1,CASSFLAGLTEAFF,TGTGCCAGCAGTTTTCTCGCAGGTCTGACTGAAGCTTTCTTT
TRBV27,.,few,TRBJ2-7,CASSLSVRTDSYEQYF,TGTGCCAGCAGTTTATCTGTGCGGACTGACTCCTACGAGCAGTACTTC
TRBV7-6,TRBD2,.,TRBJ2-3,CASSLFGGRAADTQYF,TGTGCCAGCAGCTTATTCGGCGGGAGGGCCGCGGATACGCAGTATTTT
TRBV19,TRBD1,.,TRBJ1-2,CASSRGQGAMLYGYTF,TGTGCCAGTAGTCGGGGACAGGGGGCGATGCTCTATGGCTACACCTTC
TRBV4-2,TRBD2,.,TRBJ2-3,CASSQDLSTPLAGATDTQYF,TGTGCCAGCAGCCAAGATCTCTCTACCCCCTTAGCGGGAGCCACAGATACGCAGTATTTT
TRBV7-9,.,.,TRBJ2-7,CASSLWGLEQYF,TGTGCCAGCAGCTTGTGGGGGCTCGAGCAGTACTTC
TRBV5-4,.,.,TRBJ2-7,CASSLSESYEQYF,TGTGCCAGCAGCTTGTCGGAGTCCTACGAGCAGTACTTC
TRBV5-1,.,.,TRBJ2-7,CASSLGFTDYEQYF,TGCGCCAGCAGCTTGGGCTTTACAGATTACGAGCAGTACTTC
TRBV2,.,.,TRBJ2-5,CASSEAMGLETQYF,TGTGCCAGCAGTGAAGCGATGGGACTAGAGACCCAGTACTTC
TRBV27,.,.,TRBJ2-7,CASSLYFGAYEQYF,TGTGCCAGCAGTTTATATTTCGGGGCCTACGAGCAGTACTTC
TRBV27,.,.,TRBJ2-7,CASSMRQASYEQYF,TGTGCCAGCAGTATGCGACAGGCGAGCTACGAGCAGTACTTC
TRBV6-5,TRBD1,.,TRBJ2-7,CASSYSTGVAYEQYF,TGTGCCAGCAGTTACTCGACAGGGGTGGCCTACGAGCAGTACTTC
TRBV29-1,TRBD1,.,TRBJ2-2,CSVEDGTGPNTGELFF,TGCAGCGTTGAAGATGGGACAGGGCCGAACACCGGGGAGCTGTTTTTT
TRBV9,.,.,TRBJ2-7,CASSVGALDGREEQYF,TGTGCCAGCAGCGTAGGGGCGCTCGACGGGCGGGAAGAGCAGTACTTC
TRBV6-5,TRBD1,.,TRBJ1-2,CASRPGQGAAYGYTF,TGTGCCAGCAGACCGGGACAGGGGGCGGCCTATGGCTACACCTTC
TRBV30,TRBD1,.,TRBJ2-3,CAWSLGQGVTDTQYF,TGTGCCTGGAGTTTGGGACAGGGGGTAACAGATACGCAGTATTTT
TRBV19,.,.,TRBJ1-2,CASNARGGLGYGYTF,TGTGCCAGTAACGCAAGGGGGGGACTGGGCTATGGCTACACCTTC
TRBV11-3,.,.,TRBJ2-1,CASSSRTGDNEQFF,TGTGCCAGCAGCTCCCGGACTGGGGACAATGAGCAGTTCTTC
TRBV19,TRBD2,once,TRBJ2-3,CASSIRGDGGNTDTQYF,TGTGCCAGTAGTATACGGGGGGATGGGGGGAACACAGATACGCAGTATTTT